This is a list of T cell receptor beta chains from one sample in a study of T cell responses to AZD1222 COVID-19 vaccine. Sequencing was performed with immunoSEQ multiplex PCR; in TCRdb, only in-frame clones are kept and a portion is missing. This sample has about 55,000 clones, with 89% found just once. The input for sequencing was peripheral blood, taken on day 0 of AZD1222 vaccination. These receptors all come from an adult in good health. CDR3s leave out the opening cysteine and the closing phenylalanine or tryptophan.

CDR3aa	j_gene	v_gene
AWSVGVSEKLF	TRBJ1-4	TRBV30
SVQGLAGGPYEQY	TRBJ2-7	TRBV29-1
ASSDRSSYNEQF	TRBJ2-1	TRBV5-1
ASLQTGGTYEQY	TRBJ2-7	TRBV7-9
ATSRDGTEKNIQY	TRBJ2-4	TRBV15
ASSPHVSGANVLT	TRBJ2-6	TRBV9
ATSETGQRTGELF	TRBJ2-2	TRBV24-1
ASRGTSQETQY	TRBJ2-5	TRBV2
ASSRPGQRANVLT	TRBJ2-6	TRBV19
ASSDRGGQPQH	TRBJ1-5	TRBV2
ASSRSGGFGEQY	TRBJ2-7	TRBV5-4
ASRMRQGFTEAF	TRBJ1-1	TRBV19
ASSPSGSGPSSYNEQF	TRBJ2-1	TRBV9
ASSVAGGTNTGELF	TRBJ2-2	TRBV9
ASSPGTSGNTIY	TRBJ1-3	TRBV7-9
ATSDPGRTGELF	TRBJ2-2	TRBV24-1
ASSLLLVVSYEQY	TRBJ2-7	TRBV2
ASSPGGEQF	TRBJ2-1	TRBV3-1/TRBV3-2
ASKVQGSNYGYT	TRBJ1-2	TRBV5-4
ASSSDRGGYGYT	TRBJ1-2	TRBV18
ASSSQGIGGNEQF	TRBJ2-1	TRBV11-2
ASSLVGKGAEAF	TRBJ1-1	TRBV18
ASNEWGEAF	TRBJ1-1	TRBV6-6